This passage covers 22 T cell receptor beta chains from one sample sequenced in a study of cytomegalovirus exposure and HLA in healthy donors. In the PCR, 60 Vbeta and 13 Jbeta primers were used. The protocol was immunoSEQ multiplex PCR, while the TCRdb copy is restricted to in-frame clones and leaves out a portion. The sample comprises approximately 110,000 clones, around 86% of which are singletons, and around 2.1% rests with the top ten. Sequenced input: PBMCs. These receptors were taken from a woman in her twenties or thirties in good health and CMV-seronegative.

V gene TRBV11-2 combines with J gene TRBJ1-3; D call uncertain. The CDR3 loop spans 14 amino acids. V was pared by 1 base and J by 2 bases, with 6 bases between. CDR1 and CDR2 from the germline V gene are SGHAT and FQNNGV. The CDR3 sequence is CASSLAGTGNTIYF. In DNA form, the CDR3 reads TGTGCCAGCAGCTTAGCAGGAACTGGAAACACCATATATTTT.

Written as DNA, the CDR3 is TGTGCCAGCAGCCTCGCTACTGGGCTGGCTGGAAACACCATATATTTT. Translated: CASSLATGLAGNTIYF. The rearrangement links TRBV7-2 to TRBJ1-3; D not resolved. V lost 5 bases to trimming and J lost 2 bases, with 16 bases between them. Germline CDR1 and CDR2: SGHTA and FQGNSA. CDR3 length: 16 residues. The full variable domain, rest sourced from reference TRBV7-2 and TRBJ1-3, is GAGVSQSPSNKVTEKGKDVELRCDPISGHTALYWYRQSLGQGLEFLIYFQGNSAPDKSGLPSDRFSAERTGGSVSTLTIQRTQQEDSAVYLCASSLATGLAGNTIYFGEGSWLTVV.

CDR3 bases: TGTGCCAGTAGTATAGGGTCTAGCGGGAGCGCAGATACGCAGTATTTT. The encoded protein is CASSIGSSGSADTQYF. The V gene is TRBV19, the J gene TRBJ2-3; 10 nucleotides align to TRBD2. Losses at the gene ends were 1 base for V and 4 bases for J; bases not matched to a gene: 5. The CDR3 is 16 amino acids. Looked up from germline, CDR1 is LNHDA and CDR2 is SQIVND (reference sequence).

The rearrangement links TRBV4-1 to TRBJ2-1; D gene ambiguous. Germline V gene data show CDR1 as MGHRA and CDR2 as YSYEKL. The CDR3 runs 15 residues. The ends were cut back, 4 bases at V and 0 bases at J, with 10 bases in the middle. CDR3 DNA: TGCGCCAGCAGCCCCCTCCCTAGCTCCTACAATGAGCAGTTCTTC. The encoded protein is CASSPLPSSYNEQFF.

The chain carries TRBV2 and TRBJ2-7, with 9 bases aligning to TRBD1. J gave up 5 bases and V 6 bases, and 17 bases lay outside the gene matches. Germline CDR1 SNHLY, CDR2 FYNNEI. The CDR3 is made up of 17 amino acids. This chain's CDR3 is CASSQVMLGQGSHEQYF. The DNA of the CDR3 is TGTGCCAGCAGCCAAGTCATGTTAGGACAGGGGAGTCACGAGCAGTACTTC.

This chain connects TRBV7-2 to TRBJ1-5; D ambiguous. The CDR3 spans 14 residues. The V end was cut by 5 bases, the J end by 7 bases, with 15 bases between. Germline CDR1 and CDR2: SGHTA and FQGNSA. The CDR3 region is CASSLLRMNQPQHF. CDR3 nucleotide sequence: TGTGCCAGCAGCCTACTGCGGATGAACCAGCCCCAGCATTTT. Looking up the rest from reference TRBV7-2 and TRBJ1-5 gives the full variable domain: GAGVSQSPSNKVTEKGKDVELRCDPISGHTALYWYRQSLGQGLEFLIYFQGNSAPDKSGLPSDRFSAERTGGSVSTLTIQRTQQEDSAVYLCASSLLRMNQPQHFGDGTRLSIL.

The chain recombines TRBV19 with TRBJ1-1; D unclear. CDR1 is LNHDA, CDR2 SQIVND, per germline (reference sequence). V shed 1 base and J shed 6 bases, with 15 bases lying between them. The CDR3 is 15 residues long. Here the CDR3 reads CASSIGALTLPEAFF. CDR3 DNA: TGTGCCAGTAGTATAGGGGCCCTTACTCTACCTGAAGCTTTCTTT. Supplemented by reference TRBV19 and TRBJ1-1, the full variable domain reads DGGITQSPKYLFRKEGQNVTLSCEQNLNHDAMYWYRQDPGQGLRLIYYSQIVNDFQKGDIAEGYSVSREKKESFPLTVTSAQKNPTAFYLCASSIGALTLPEAFFGQGTRLTVV.

The chain employs TRBV7-2 and TRBJ2-7; a weak D match, TRBD2 (5 bases). This CDR3 region has 14 residues. Germline V CDR1 and CDR2: SGHTA, FQGNSA. The V end lost 3 bases, the J end lost 2 bases, and 11 bases lay between the germline ends. The CDR3 nucleotides are TGTGCCAGCAGCTTGGGGAGCAAAGCCTACGAGCAGTACTTC. Translating gives CASSLGSKAYEQYF.

The chain joins TRBV6-5 to TRBJ1-1, with D perhaps matching TRBD1 (5 bases). Germline V gives CDR1 MNHEY, CDR2 SVGAGI. Trimming removed 5 bases at V and 4 bases at J, with 11 bases between. The CDR3 sequence is 13 residues long. The DNA of the CDR3 is TGTGCCAGCAGTAGGTCGGGGGGCACTGAAGCTTTCTTT. The encoded protein is CASSRSGGTEAFF.

In its sample, this clone was seen a few times. CDR3: CSVGDPGQGGYTF. CDR3 DNA: TGCAGCGTTGGAGATCCGGGACAGGGGGGCTACACCTTC. This sequence joins TRBV29-1 and TRBJ1-2, with 10 positions matching TRBD1. Looked up from germline, CDR1 is SQVTM and CDR2 is ANQGSEA. The CDR3 is 13 residues long. V lost 4 bases to trimming and J lost 8 bases; unmatched junction nucleotides: 7. Looking up the rest from reference TRBV29-1 and TRBJ1-2 gives the full variable domain: SAVISQKPSRDICQRGTSLTIQCQVDSQVTMMFWYRQQPGQSLTLIATANQGSEATYESGFVIDKFPISRPNLTFSTLTVSNMSPEDSSIYLCSVGDPGQGGYTFGSGTRLTVV.

This chain uses TRBV11-3 with TRBJ2-5, with D possibly being TRBD2 (5 bases). The CDR3 sequence is 15 residues long. The V gene's germline CDR1 is SGHNT and CDR2 YENEEA. The V end lost 4 bases, the J end lost 5 bases, and 17 bases lay between the germline ends. The CDR3 sequence is CASSSNLGVGETQYF. CDR3 bases: TGTGCCAGCAGCTCTAACCTCGGGGTTGGGGAGACCCAGTACTTC.

This clone was found a few times. The chain uses TRBV29-1 and TRBJ2-2; perhaps TRBD1 as D (5 bases). CDR3 length: 14 residues. V shed 3 bases and J shed 1 base, with 9 bases lying between them. The germline CDR1 and CDR2 sequences are SQVTM and ANQGSEA. The CDR3 loop reads CSVDKGMNTGELFF. The CDR3 DNA is TGCAGCGTTGATAAGGGGATGAACACCGGGGAGCTGTTTTTT.

The chain carries TRBV5-1 and TRBJ1-2; 7 bases line up with TRBD1. The germline V gene encodes CDR1 SGHRS and CDR2 YFSETQ. The junction had 17 bases not matched to a gene; V was cut back by 2 bases and J by 4 bases. This CDR3 spans 18 amino acids. The CDR3 spells CASSFGTGTASHFYGYTF. The CDR3, as DNA: TGCGCCAGCAGCTTTGGGACCGGGACAGCCTCCCACTTCTATGGCTACACCTTC.

The chain employs TRBV10-3 and TRBJ2-7; the match to TRBD1 covers 9 bases. Trimming at V came to 0 bases and at J to 7 bases, leaving 7 bases not matched to a gene. CDR1 and CDR2 (germline): ENHRY, SYGVKD. CDR3 length: 15 amino acids. Here the CDR3 DNA reads TGTGCCATCAGTGAGTCAGCACAGGGGGCGCGTGAGCAGTACTTC. Translating it yields CAISESAQGAREQYF.

This clone has more than one count but fewer than ten. J is TRBJ2-3 and V is TRBV12-5; 8 positions agree with TRBD2. The CDR3 consists of 14 residues. Germline CDR1 is LGHNT and CDR2 is FRNRAP. The V and J ends lost 6 bases and 4 bases, in that order; junction bases with no gene match: 6. Here the CDR3 reads CASGLGLAPDTQYF. In DNA, the CDR3 is TGTGCTAGTGGCCTTGGACTAGCACCAGATACGCAGTATTTT.

This chain uses TRBV4-1 with TRBJ1-2, with D uncertain. CDR1 is MGHRA, CDR2 YSYEKL, per germline. This CDR3 has 16 residues. V was pared by 2 bases and J by 4 bases, with 17 bases between. CDR3 sequence reads: CASSQPARGSLYGYTF. DNA of the CDR3: TGCGCCAGCAGCCAACCGGCCCGGGGTTCTCTCTATGGCTACACCTTC.

The gene calls are TRBV2 and TRBJ2-1; 8 nucleotides match TRBD2. Germline V lookup: CDR1 SNHLY, CDR2 FYNNEI. The CDR3 totals 15 residues. V lost 7 bases and J lost 8; bases outside the gene matches: 13. The CDR3 coding sequence is TGTGCCAGCACCAGTTGGGACTTCGGGAGGGATGAGCAGTTCTTC. Amino acids: CASTSWDFGRDEQFF.

This clone was observed a handful of times. V and J are TRBV7-3 and TRBJ2-5; the D gene is possibly TRBD2 (5 bases). The CDR3 spans 14 residues. Trimming cost V 5 bases and J 1 base, with 11 bases left between them. Looked up from germline, CDR1 is SGHTA and CDR2 is FQGTGA. The CDR3 coding sequence is TGTGCCAGCAGCCCCGGGGTGGGCCAAGAGACCCAGTACTTC. Amino acids: CASSPGVGQETQYF. Combining the CDR3 with reference TRBV7-3 and TRBJ2-5 gives the whole variable domain GAGVSQTPSNKVTEKGKYVELRCDPISGHTALYWYRQSLGQGPEFLIYFQGTGAADDSGLPNDRFFAVRPEGSVSTLKIQRTERGDSAVYLCASSPGVGQETQYFGPGTRLLVL.

The chain is built from TRBV27 and TRBJ2-3, with 11 nucleotides matching TRBD2. Germline V CDR1 and CDR2: MNHEY, SMNVEV (reference sequence). CDR3 size: 16 residues. The V gene end was trimmed by 6 bases and the J gene end by 10 bases; junction bases not matched to a gene: 15. The CDR3 DNA reads TGTGCCAGCAGGTTGGATCTAGCGGGAGGTTCGTATGCGCAGTATTTT. Protein: CASRLDLAGGSYAQYF.

This clone was seen only once. The genes are TRBV2 and TRBJ2-4, with D possibly matching TRBD2 (5 bases). V lost 1 base and J 13 bases, leaving 20 bases between the germline ends. Looked up from germline, CDR1 is SNHLY and CDR2 is FYNNEI. This CDR3 comprises 15 residues. CDR3 sequence reads: CASSEGRLGASSQYF. The CDR3 nucleotides are TGTGCCAGCAGTGAAGGGAGGTTGGGTGCTTCATCCCAGTACTTC.

The rearrangement joins TRBV5-6 to TRBJ2-3, with 7 bases aligning to TRBD2. From germline, CDR1 is SGHDT and CDR2 YYEEEE. The CDR3 is made up of 15 amino acids. V lost 4 bases and J lost 2; bases outside the gene matches: 7. This chain's CDR3 is CASSVSGGFTDTQYF. The CDR3, as DNA: TGTGCCAGCAGCGTCTCGGGAGGATTCACAGATACGCAGTATTTT.

The chain carries TRBV14 and TRBJ1-4; 7 bases are a match to TRBD1. The V segment lost 4 bases and the J segment 1 base; nucleotides outside the gene matches: 3. Germline loops: CDR1 SGHDN, CDR2 FVKESK. The CDR3 runs to 15 residues. This chain's CDR3 is CASSPRQGTNEKLFF. CDR3 nucleotide sequence: TGTGCCAGCAGCCCTCGACAGGGAACTAATGAAAAACTGTTTTTT.